Sequencing of this T cell receptor beta chain was carried out in a study of cytomegalovirus exposure and HLA in healthy donors. PCR employed 60 Vbeta and 13 Jbeta primers. Assay used: immunoSEQ multiplex PCR; TCRdb lists only in-frame clones, some missing. The top ten clones hold roughly 2% of a sample with just over 150,000 clones, 65% to 80% of them seen once. CDR3 length: 14 residues. Trimming removed 3 bases from V and 1 base from J, with 10 bases in between. Germline V lookup: CDR1 SGDLS, CDR2 YYNGEE. The sample was PBMCs. This sequence was found in a female donor in good health and CMV-seronegative. The rearrangement joins TRBV9 to TRBJ1-1, with D perhaps matching TRBD1 (6 bases). Here the CDR3 DNA reads TGTGCCAGCAGCGCCAGGGGTGGGAACACTGAAGCTTTCTTT. Amino acids: CASSARGGNTEAFF.